This T cell receptor beta chain was retrieved from a study of T cell changes during pregnancy in multiple sclerosis (dated by TCRdb to between 2019 and 2020). With regard to the full study: In women with multiple sclerosis, the researchers looked at how the T cell repertoire shifted as pregnancy progressed.

Spanning cysteine to phenylalanine, the CDR3 consists of 13 amino acids. The retained sequence is limited to the CDR3, 39 bases, with the frame set at the first base. Based on the germline V gene, the CDR1 and CDR2 sequences are MDHEN and SYDVKM. V lost 5 bases and J lost 6 bases; the stretch between them is 11 bases long. The method was the immunoSEQ multiplex PCR assay. TCRdb's version of the immuneACCESS table is confined to in-frame rearrangements and falls short of the full clone set. An unresolved V gene accounts for under half of the shortfall where checked; the remainder is of unknown origin. The sample table shows more than 100,000 clones, and roughly 92% are seen once. The ten largest clones take up around 0.92% of the sample. With respect to this clone: The clone's antigen remains unknown. Base-call qualities are not available, and no considerably larger clone is one nucleotide away.

This chain is built from TRBV28 and TRBJ2-1; the D gene identity is not certain. Sequenced material: peripheral blood, taken after pregnancy. This sequence was found in a female donor with multiple sclerosis, enrolled in a pregnancy study. The CDR3 region has the sequence CASSPYSLNEQFF. The base sequence is TGTGCCAGCAGTCCTTACAGCCTCAATGAGCAGTTCTTC. Where the CDR3 stops, the reference TRBV28 and TRBJ2-1 genes take over; the full variable domain is DVKVTQSSRYLVKRTGEKVFLECVQDMDHENMFWYRQDPGLGLRLIYFSYDVKMKEKGDIPEGYSVSREKKERFSLILESASTNQTSMYLCASSPYSLNEQFFGPGTRLTVL.